This T cell receptor beta chain was obtained from a study of T cell repertoires in cytomegalovirus infection. As for the study in general: HLA-C-restricted CMV epitopes, recently identified, and well-studied HLA-B-restricted ones were used by the study. Public TCR beta signatures indicated both CMV infection and matching HLA type.

TCRdb re-analysed the reads in MiXCR, keeping a single row per CDR3 protein. The table has roughly 150,000 distinct CDR3 sequences, 32% seen once. General study results and limits: The ex vivo response was dominated by HLA-C-restricted CMV-specific TCR beta clonotypes.

Trimming took 0 bases from V and 9 from J, leaving 11 bases between them. The CDR3 is 13 amino acids. The germline V gene encodes CDR1 SGDLS and CDR2 YYNGEE. A note on this clonotype: Its antigen is still unknown.

The source material was CD8+ T cells from cultured PBMCs, sampled from culture after CMV antigen stimulation. The V call is TRBV9, the J call TRBJ2-3, with D possibly being TRBD2 (5 bases). This TCR was recovered from a human donor in good health (CMV status not recorded). Some clones in this sample may be carry-over from other donors' samples. CDR3 residues: CASSVGPRETQYF. Here the CDR3 DNA reads TGTGCCAGCAGCGTAGGACCCCGGGAAACGCAGTATTTT.